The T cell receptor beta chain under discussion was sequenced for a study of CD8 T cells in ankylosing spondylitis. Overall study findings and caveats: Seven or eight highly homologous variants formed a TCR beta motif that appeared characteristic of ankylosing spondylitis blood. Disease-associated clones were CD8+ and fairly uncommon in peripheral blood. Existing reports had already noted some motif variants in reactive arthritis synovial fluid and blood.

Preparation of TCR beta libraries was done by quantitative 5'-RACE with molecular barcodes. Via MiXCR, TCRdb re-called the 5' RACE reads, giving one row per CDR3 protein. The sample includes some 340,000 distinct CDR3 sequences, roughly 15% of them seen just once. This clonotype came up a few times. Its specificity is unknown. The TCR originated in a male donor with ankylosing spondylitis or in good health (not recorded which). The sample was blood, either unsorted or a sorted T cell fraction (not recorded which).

The CDR3 DNA reads TGTGCCAGCAGCTTAGAAGCGGGGTCACAAGAGACCCAGTACTTC. Encoded protein: CASSLEAGSQETQYF. J is TRBJ2-5 and V is TRBV7-6; 7 nucleotides match TRBD2. The CDR3 length is 15 residues. CDR1 is SGHVS, CDR2 FNYEAQ, per germline. With 1 base clipped from V and 2 bases from J, the junction kept 4 bases outside the gene matches.